The source of this T cell receptor beta chain is a study of blood T cell repertoires in COVID-19. As for the study in general: The United States, Italy and Spain provided the acute and convalescent COVID-19 samples. T cells, B-cell-depleted T cells, or PBMCs supplied cDNA or gDNA.

The authors' processing: Amplification of reference gene primers provided the estimated nucleated cell counts. Generated by immunoSEQ multiplex PCR, the TCRdb table keeps only in-frame clones and is missing some. Clone size and the V and J calls come from that table; the DNA yielded D and trimming. The sample records about 46,000 clones, roughly 88% being singletons. CDR1 and CDR2 from the germline V gene are MNHNY and SVGAGI (reference sequence). The CDR3 contains 15 residues. The junction had 5 bases not matched to a gene; V was cut back by 0 bases and J by 4 bases. Sequencing input: peripheral blood. This chain uses TRBV6-6 with TRBJ1-2; TRBD1 aligns across 7 bases. The clonotype comes from a human donor in a cohort sampled during active COVID-19. The donor label of this sample is uncertain. The CDR3 is CASSYSTGVGYGYTF. CDR3 bases: TGTGCCAGCAGTTACTCTACAGGGGTAGGCTATGGCTACACCTTC.